This T cell receptor (beta chain) is from a study of OX40 agonist ivuxolimab in advanced cancers. Notes on the study in general: On average, CD8+ T cells had more expanded clones than CD4+.

In regard to this clone: What it binds is unknown.

Assay used: immunoSEQ multiplex PCR; TCRdb lists only in-frame clones, some missing. The table shows some 100,000 clones, with roughly 90% occurring only once. The CDR3 is made up of 16 amino acids. Trimming cost V 7 bases and J 3 bases; bases outside gene matches: 8. Germline CDR1 and CDR2: SGHNT and YYREEE (reference sequence). The receptor's source is an adult with an advanced solid tumor such as melanoma, head and neck, liver or kidney cancer. The chain is built from TRBV5-4 and TRBJ2-6; 9 nucleotides agree with TRBD1. Material: CD4+ or CD8+ T cells sorted from blood, obtained in a trial of the OX40 agonist ivuxolimab. CDR3 in amino acids: CASGVQGAGGANVLTF. The CDR3 DNA follows: TGTGCCAGCGGCGTACAGGGGGCGGGTGGGGCCAACGTCCTGACTTTC.